One sample yielded the 4 T cell receptor beta chains listed below, sequenced in a study of cytomegalovirus exposure and HLA in healthy donors (dated by TCRdb to 2015 to 2018). Receptor amplification or capture employed the immunoSEQ multiplex PCR assay. For the multiplex PCR, a mixture combining 60 forward primers for TCR Vbeta segments and 13 reverse primers for TCR Jbeta segments was used. The immuneACCESS repertoire file appears here via TCRdb, limited to in-frame rearrangements. These files lack a portion of the clones; in checked studies, under half of the deficit traces to unresolved V genes, and the cause of the others is not known. This sample has 100,000 to 150,000 clones in its table, and 73% of those were observed once. The ten largest clones represent around 5% of the sample. The material sequenced was PBMCs. The receptors originated from a man aged 60-69 years in good health and CMV-seropositive.

This clone was counted once. Other DNA sequences within the sample encode an identical CDR3. V gene TRBV18 combines with J gene TRBJ2-7, with D unresolved. From germline, CDR1 is KGHSH and CDR2 LQKENI. With 2 bases removed from V and 3 bases from J, the gap between germline ends came to 8 bases. This CDR3 region has 13 residues. The CDR3 DNA sequence: TGTGCCAGCTCACCATCGGGTAACTACGAGCAGTACTTC. Translation gives CASSPSGNYEQYF.

The chain links TRBV5-6 to TRBJ2-5, with TRBD2 identical over 8 bases. V trimming: 6 bases; J trimming: 0 bases; junction bases outside the gene matches: 7. The germline V gene encodes CDR1 SGHDT and CDR2 YYEEEE. The CDR3 totals 15 residues. The CDR3 coding sequence is TGTGCCAGCACCTTACTAGCGGACCACCAAGAGACCCAGTACTTC. Its protein is CASTLLADHQETQYF.

This sequence joins TRBV28 and TRBJ1-1; D is perhaps TRBD1 (6 bases). The V gene's germline CDR1 is MDHEN and CDR2 SYDVKM. The CDR3 consists of 15 residues. The ends were cut back, 6 bases at V and 6 bases at J, with 20 bases in the middle. The chain's CDR3 is CASRYSGGRIPEAFF. The CDR3 bases are TGTGCCAGCAGGTATTCGGGGGGGCGCATCCCTGAAGCTTTCTTT.

This sequence joins TRBV7-9 and TRBJ2-3, with 10 bases lining up with TRBD1. V trimming: 5 bases; J trimming: 4 bases; junction bases outside the gene matches: 9. CDR3 length: 16 amino acids. CDR1 and CDR2 from the germline V gene are SEHNR and FQNEAQ (reference sequence). The CDR3: CASSPETGGLADTQYF. DNA for the CDR3: TGTGCCAGCAGCCCCGAGACAGGGGGCTTAGCAGATACGCAGTATTTT.